This record covers a single T cell receptor (beta chain). What it binds is not known. This sample was taken from a study of cytotoxic CD8 clonotypes in ibrutinib-treated CLL. About the study: The patient breakdown showed roughly ten relapsed/refractory and approximately 15 treatment-naive cases, with about 18 IGHV unmutated. By median roughly 69 months, around twelve had progressed and some 14 stayed remitted; responses had been 2 complete and some 24 partial. Broader study findings: Relative to age-matched healthy donors, clonality at baseline was higher, and it tracked circulating CD8+ T-cell counts.

Libraries were prepared by immunoSEQ multiplex PCR; TCRdb keeps only in-frame clonotypes and omits some of them. The sample has fewer than 55,000 clones, around 60% seen once. This CDR3 is built from 12 residues. The V segment lost 7 bases and the J segment 3 bases; nucleotides outside the gene matches: 3. Germline V gene sequence: CDR1 SGHRS, CDR2 YFSETQ. The chain joins TRBV5-1 to TRBJ2-7, with TRBD1 matching over 8 bases. This specimen consisted of PBMCs, obtained after 24 months of ibrutinib treatment. The clonotype originates from a human donor with chronic lymphocytic leukemia. The CDR3: CASGQGDYEQYF. The CDR3 DNA reads as TGCGCCAGCGGACAGGGAGACTACGAGCAGTACTTC. The entire variable domain, with the rest obtained from reference TRBV5-1 and TRBJ2-7, is as follows: KAGVTQTPRYLIKTRGQQVTLSCSPISGHRSVSWYQQTPGQGLQFLFEYFSETQRNKGNFPGRFSGRQFSNSRSEMNVSTLELGDSALYLCASGQGDYEQYFGPGTRLTVT.